Described below is a single T cell receptor beta chain sequence and its context. Its antigen is not known. The CDR3 contains 12 residues. V was cut by 5 bases and J by 5 bases, with 9 bases left in between. Germline lookup yields CDR1 MNHNS and CDR2 SASEGT. This sample is drawn from a study of OX40 agonist ivuxolimab in advanced cancers. Study-level information: Prior checkpoint blockade (anti-PD-1, anti-PD-L1 or anti-CTLA-4) was permitted; less than 45% had it.

Points from the study as a whole: Relative to CD4+, CD8+ T cells held more expanded clones on average. A proportion of nonresponders additionally exhibited low normalized T-cell clonal expansion.

Some clones are missing from TCRdb's copy, which holds only in-frame ones; the method was immunoSEQ multiplex PCR. The sample holds around 72,000 clones; 80% to 95% are singletons and the top ten take about 2%. The chain employs TRBV6-1 and TRBJ1-2; possible D gene TRBD1, 5 bases. The input for sequencing was CD4+ or CD8+ T cells sorted from blood, taken in a trial of the OX40 agonist ivuxolimab. The clonotype originates from an adult with an advanced solid tumor such as melanoma, head and neck, liver or kidney cancer. The CDR3 DNA reads TGTGCCAGCAGTCGGGGGAGGTATGGCTACACCTTC. It codes for CASSRGRYGYTF.